These 10 T cell receptor beta chains share one sample of origin, sequenced in a study of blood T cell repertoires in COVID-19. Produced via immunoSEQ multiplex PCR; TCRdb's table is partial and in-frame only. The sample yields about 190,000 clones, about 88% seen once. The specimen was peripheral blood. Every receptor here comes from a middle-aged woman who had recovered from COVID-19.

This clone was recorded only once. The chain recombines TRBV7-2 with TRBJ1-3; 9 nucleotides agree with TRBD1. Germline CDR1 reads SGHTA; CDR2 reads FQGNSA. V lost 7 bases, J lost 8 bases, and 9 bases stayed unmatched. The CDR3 is 14 amino acids. The CDR3 here is CASIPGQGRDTIYF. CDR3 DNA: TGTGCCAGCATTCCGGGACAGGGTAGGGACACCATATATTTT.

The chain is built from TRBV11-2 and TRBJ2-1, with 7 bases that match TRBD2. Germline CDR1 and CDR2: SGHAT and FQNNGV. The CDR3 loop spans 12 amino acids. The V gene end was trimmed by 5 bases and the J gene end by 9 bases; junction bases not matched to a gene: 4. This CDR3 is CASSPPSGEQFF. As DNA, the CDR3 is TGTGCCAGCAGCCCTCCTAGCGGTGAGCAGTTCTTC.

V usage is TRBV19 and J usage is TRBJ1-5; D ambiguous. V was trimmed by 1 base and J by 7 bases, leaving 11 bases between them. CDR1 LNHDA and CDR2 SQIVND come from the germline V gene (reference sequence). This CDR3 has 14 amino acids. The CDR3 is CASSIGATVQPQHF. DNA for the CDR3: TGTGCCAGTAGTATAGGGGCCACGGTGCAGCCCCAGCATTTT.

The chain joins TRBV27 to TRBJ1-4; 9 nucleotides agree with TRBD1. With 4 bases clipped from V and 5 bases from J, the junction kept 5 bases outside the gene matches. Germline CDR1 and CDR2: MNHEY and SMNVEV (reference sequence). This CDR3 contains 15 residues. CDR3 region: CASSSRQGVNEKLFF. The CDR3 region has the DNA TGTGCCAGCAGTTCCCGACAGGGGGTAAATGAAAAACTGTTTTTT.

The chain uses TRBV29-1 and TRBJ1-1; 8 bases agree with TRBD1. The CDR3 is made up of 14 amino acids. The germline V gene encodes CDR1 SQVTM and CDR2 ANQGSEA. V shed 4 bases and J 0 bases; nucleotides not matched to a gene: 4. This chain's CDR3 is CSVVGTGMNTEAFF. The CDR3 coding sequence is TGCAGCGTTGTTGGGACAGGAATGAACACTGAAGCTTTCTTT.

This clone turned up a few times. The genes are TRBV4-2 and TRBJ2-2; tentatively, D is TRBD2 (6 bases). The CDR3 has 18 amino acids. Trimming stripped 0 bases from V and 2 bases from J, with 16 bases between. Germline-derived CDR1 and CDR2 are LGHNA and YNFKEQ. CDR3 DNA: TGTGCCAGCAGCCAAGAAGGGTTGGGTAGCGGCAACACCGGGGAGCTGTTTTTT. The encoded protein is CASSQEGLGSGNTGELFF.

The chain combines TRBV24-1 with TRBJ2-7; possibly TRBD2 for D (6 bases). The CDR3 is 13 amino acids. Trimming stripped 2 bases from V and 9 bases from J, with 13 bases between. CDR1 and CDR2 from the germline V gene are KGHDR and SFDVKD. The CDR3 DNA follows: TGTGCCACCAGTGATTCTAGCGTTCCTGGGCAGTACTTC. Translating gives CATSDSSVPGQYF.

The chain couples TRBV5-5 to TRBJ1-5; D is possibly TRBD1 (5 bases). The germline CDR1 and CDR2 sequences are SGHKS and YYEKEE (reference sequence). V dropped 3 bases and J dropped 0 bases, with 19 bases sitting between them. CDR3 length equals 18 residues. CDR3 amino acids: CASSSGGGEGYSNQPQHF. DNA for the CDR3: TGTGCCAGCAGCTCCGGAGGTGGGGAGGGGTATAGCAATCAGCCCCAGCATTTT.

CDR3 region: CASSQGDGTFEKLFF. CDR3 in DNA: TGTGCCAGCAGCCAGGGGGATGGGACCTTTGAAAAACTGTTTTTT. The chain combines TRBV9 with TRBJ1-4, with 7 nucleotides matching TRBD1. In germline, CDR1 is SGDLS, CDR2 YYNGEE. After removal of 4 bases from V and 7 bases from J, the junction contained 10 bases not matched to a gene. This CDR3 contains 15 residues.

The chain recombines TRBV30 with TRBJ2-7; 8 nucleotides line up with TRBD1. Trimming at V came to 0 bases and at J to 3 bases, leaving 13 bases not matched to a gene. The CDR3 is 17 residues long. Per the germline V gene, CDR1 is GTSNPN and CDR2 is SVGIG (reference sequence). CDR3 amino acids: CAWSVRPGQGLLYEQYF. CDR3 DNA: TGTGCCTGGAGTGTAAGGCCCGGACAGGGTTTACTCTACGAGCAGTACTTC.